The 27 T cell receptor beta chains below all came from one sample that was sequenced in a study of blood T cell repertoires in COVID-19 (dated by TCRdb to the early 2020s). The library relied on the immunoSEQ multiplex PCR assay. This immuneACCESS table, as held by TCRdb, lists in-frame sequences with V and J called but not all clones. Of the missing ones, under half trace to an unresolved V gene in checked studies; the others have no known cause. The sample table contains over 150,000 clones; only one count was recorded for about 85% of them. 0.63% of the sample comes from the top ten. The sequencing sample was made of peripheral blood. These receptors came from a man aged 55 to 70 with COVID-19, enrolled during active disease.

This chain uses TRBV28 with TRBJ1-5; 10 bases map to TRBD1. V was pared by 4 bases and J by 6 bases, with 21 bases of the junction left unmatched. Looked up from germline, CDR1 is MDHEN and CDR2 is SYDVKM. CDR3 length: 20 residues. The CDR3 DNA reads as TGTGCCAGCAGTTCCCAGTACTCAGGGCAGGGACAGGGGTTTTCTCAGCCCCAGCATTTT. Its translation: CASSSQYSGQGQGFSQPQHF.

The chain uses TRBV11-2 and TRBJ1-4; D is unresolved. This CDR3 comprises 15 residues. V lost 6 bases to trimming and J lost 5 bases, with 16 bases between them. The germline V gene has CDR1 SGHAT and CDR2 FQNNGV. The CDR3 loop is CASSPKVEGNEKLFF. DNA of the CDR3: TGTGCCAGCAGTCCTAAGGTTGAGGGCAATGAAAAACTGTTTTTT.

This clone was recorded a few times. V and J are TRBV9 and TRBJ1-1; possible D gene TRBD1, 5 bases. Germline V gives CDR1 SGDLS, CDR2 YYNGEE. This CDR3 has 15 residues. Trimming took off 0 bases at V and 8 bases at J, with 17 bases between the two ends. In nucleotides, the CDR3 is TGTGCCAGCAGCGTAGCTACGATGACAGCTCAAGAAGCTTTCTTT. Protein sequence: CASSVATMTAQEAFF.

This chain connects TRBV24-1 to TRBJ1-2; 9 bases are a match to TRBD1. The CDR3 is 15 amino acids. After removal of 5 bases from V and 5 bases from J, the junction contained 8 bases not matched to a gene. Germline V lookup: CDR1 KGHDR, CDR2 SFDVKD. The CDR3 DNA reads as TGTGCCACCAGTGCTGGGACAGGGAGTAATTATGGCTACACCTTC. Translating it yields CATSAGTGSNYGYTF.

The V and J genes are TRBV10-3 and TRBJ2-7; 8 positions agree with TRBD1. CDR3 length: 13 amino acids. Germline V gene lookup returns CDR1 ENHRY and CDR2 SYGVKD. V trimming: 7 bases; J trimming: 0 bases; junction bases outside the gene matches: 2. CDR3 in amino acids: CAITDRGSYEQYF. CDR3 bases: TGTGCCATCACCGACAGGGGCTCCTACGAGCAGTACTTC.

This rearrangement joins TRBV7-2 to TRBJ2-7, with 7 bases fitting TRBD1. With 5 bases clipped from V and 0 bases from J, the junction kept 10 bases outside the gene matches. This CDR3 region has 16 residues. Germline CDR1 and CDR2: SGHTA and FQGNSA. The CDR3 DNA reads as TGTGCCAGCAGCCCCGGTACAGGGGTAAGCTCCTACGAGCAGTACTTC. The encoded protein is CASSPGTGVSSYEQYF.

Details on this clone: One end of the junction is discordant with germline, which a read error may explain. The V and J genes are TRBV6-5 and TRBJ1-2; 8 bases map to TRBD1. The V gene's germline CDR1 is MNHEY and CDR2 SVGAGI. The CDR3 is 12 amino acids. The CDR3 DNA follows: TGTGCCAGCATGGGGTCAGGGGGCTCACGAGACTTC. This sequence encodes CASMGSGGSRDF.

The genes are TRBV21-1 and TRBJ2-7; the table's D call, TRBD1, has no DNA check behind it. TRBV21-1 represents a pseudogene. The CDR3 has 20 amino acids. CDR3 sequence (DNA): TGTGCCAGCAGCAAAGGTGGGACAGGGGATTTGTGTTCTGTCACACAAGAGCAGTACTTC. It translates to CASSKGGTGDLCSVTQEQYF.

This chain connects TRBV1 to TRBJ2-7; the tabulated D call, TRBD2, remains unverified against the DNA. TRBV1 is tagged as a pseudogene. The CDR3 has 15 residues. The chain's CDR3 is CTSSRWTSVFYEQYF. DNA for the CDR3: TGCACCAGCAGCAGGTGGACTAGCGTATTTTACGAGCAGTACTTC.

The genes are TRBV9 and TRBJ2-5; 14 bases map to TRBD2. J gave up 5 bases and V 2 bases, and 2 bases lay outside the gene matches. The CDR3 totals 15 residues. Germline loops: CDR1 SGDLS, CDR2 YYNGEE. CDR3 DNA: TGTGCCAGCAGCGTTAGACTAGCGGGAGGGGAGACCCAGTACTTC. This translates into CASSVRLAGGETQYF.

The V call is TRBV6-2 or TRBV6-3, the J call TRBJ2-5; maybe TRBD1 (6 bases). Trimming cost V 4 bases and J 4 bases, with 10 bases left between them. This CDR3 comprises 13 residues. Germline V gene data show CDR1 as MNHEY and CDR2 as SVGEGT. The chain's CDR3 is CASSLGGTETQYF. For the CDR3, the DNA is TGTGCCAGCAGTTTAGGGGGAACAGAGACCCAGTACTTC.

The chain joins TRBV7-2 to TRBJ1-6; no reliable D call. V lost 1 base to trimming and J lost 13 bases, with 11 bases between them. The CDR3 spans 13 residues. Germline V lookup: CDR1 SGHTA, CDR2 FQGNSA. The CDR3 DNA reads TGTGCCAGCAGCTTAGGGGCGCGGGCGCCCCTCCACTTT. Its translation: CASSLGARAPLHF.

Worth noting for this clone: Other DNA sequences in the sample encode the same CDR3. The V call is TRBV18, the J call TRBJ1-5; D is undetermined. The V gene's germline CDR1 is KGHSH and CDR2 LQKENI. The V gene lost 6 bases and the J gene lost 0 bases, with 6 bases spanning the gap. This CDR3 is built from 13 residues. The CDR3 here is CASSPNSNQPQHF. The CDR3 region has the DNA TGTGCCAGCTCCCCTAATAGCAATCAGCCCCAGCATTTT.

The V call is TRBV4-1, the J call TRBJ2-3; TRBD2 might be the D (5 bases). V lost 0 bases and J 0 bases, leaving 10 bases between the germline ends. Germline CDR1 reads MGHRA; CDR2 reads YSYEKL. There are 16 residues in the CDR3. Here the CDR3 reads CASSQDERSSTDTQYF. Here the CDR3 DNA reads TGCGCCAGCAGCCAAGATGAGCGGTCTAGCACAGATACGCAGTATTTT.

This sequence joins TRBV10-3 and TRBJ1-4; D is perhaps TRBD1 (5 bases). The V end was cut by 3 bases, the J end by 8 bases, with 13 bases between. In germline, CDR1 is ENHRY, CDR2 SYGVKD. This CDR3 is 14 amino acids long. The CDR3 DNA reads as TGTGCCATCAGTGAACGCCAGGGATGGGAAAAACTGTTTTTT. It yields the protein CAISERQGWEKLFF.

Here the CDR3 DNA reads TGTGCCACCAGTGATTTCCCCTCGAACTATGGCTACACCTTC. Translated, it gives CATSDFPSNYGYTF. The chain carries TRBV24-1 and TRBJ1-2; no firm D call. V was trimmed by 1 base and J by 2 bases, leaving 7 bases between them. The CDR3 has 14 amino acids. CDR1 is KGHDR, CDR2 SFDVKD, per germline.

The CDR3 coding sequence is TGTGCCAGCAGTCGACAGGTTAGCAATCAGCCCCAGCATTTT. It specifies CASSRQVSNQPQHF. J is TRBJ1-5 and V is TRBV6-6, with D possibly being TRBD1 (6 bases). V lost 5 bases and J lost 0, with 8 bases in between. The CDR3 is 14 residues long. The germline V gene has CDR1 MNHNY and CDR2 SVGAGI (reference sequence).

In its sample, this clone was seen once. The V and J genes are TRBV6-5 and TRBJ2-3, with D hard to call. Germline V gives CDR1 MNHEY, CDR2 SVGAGI. The CDR3 covers 13 residues. The V gene lost 5 bases and the J gene lost 4 bases, with 10 bases spanning the gap. CDR3 sequence: CASSPRVPDTQYF. The CDR3 DNA reads as TGTGCCAGCAGTCCCCGGGTTCCAGATACGCAGTATTTT.

The rearrangement joins TRBV30 to TRBJ1-1; TRBD1 might be the D (5 bases). Trimming took off 3 bases at V and 5 bases at J, with 13 bases between the two ends. Germline V gene lookup returns CDR1 GTSNPN and CDR2 SVGIG (reference sequence). The CDR3 loop spans 13 amino acids. In DNA form, the CDR3 reads TGTGCCTGGAGATCTATCAGGGTGACTGAAGCTTTCTTT. Amino acid sequence: CAWRSIRVTEAFF. Using reference TRBV30 and TRBJ1-1 for the parts outside the CDR3, the full variable domain is SQTIHQWPATLVQPVGSPLSLECTVEGTSNPNLYWYRQAAGRGLQLLFYSVGIGQISSEVPQNLSASRPQDRQFILSSKKLLLSDSGFYLCAWRSIRVTEAFFGQGTRLTVV.

The rearrangement uses TRBV7-9 and TRBJ1-1; 8 positions agree with TRBD1. The length of the CDR3 is 14 residues. V trimming: 3 bases; J trimming: 5 bases; junction bases outside the gene matches: 5. Germline V CDR1 and CDR2: SEHNR, FQNEAQ (reference sequence). The CDR3 region has the DNA TGTGCCAGCAGCTTGTCAGGGGGCTATACTGAAGCTTTCTTT. This sequence encodes CASSLSGGYTEAFF.

Details on this clone: This sample also contains other DNA sequences that code for the same CDR3. The rearrangement links TRBV6-2 or TRBV6-3 to TRBJ2-7; TRBD1 agrees at 8 bases. V lost 5 bases to trimming and J lost 3 bases; unmatched junction nucleotides: 3. CDR1 and CDR2 (germline): MNHEY, SVGEGT. The CDR3 loop spans 13 amino acids. The CDR3 nucleotides read TGTGCCAGCAGTAGACAGGGGTTCTACGAGCAGTACTTC. Its translation: CASSRQGFYEQYF.

This rearrangement joins TRBV12-5 to TRBJ1-2; tentatively, D is TRBD1 (5 bases). V was trimmed by 1 base and J by 8 bases, leaving 14 bases between them. This CDR3 is 14 amino acids long. In germline, CDR1 is LGHNT, CDR2 FRNRAP. CDR3 bases: TGTGCTAGTGGTTTGGCCCTAGGGGCTGGAGGCTACACCTTC. This sequence encodes CASGLALGAGGYTF. Variable domain in full (rest from reference TRBV12-5 and TRBJ1-2): DARVTQTPRHKVTEMGQEVTMRCQPILGHNTVFWYRQTMMQGLELLAYFRNRAPLDDSGMPKDRFSAEMPDATLATLKIQPSEPRDSAVYFCASGLALGAGGYTFGSGTRLTVV.

This clone was found once. The chain uses TRBV6-5 and TRBJ2-6; perhaps TRBD2 as D (5 bases). Trimming removed 3 bases at V and 0 bases at J, with 9 bases between. CDR3 length equals 16 residues. CDR1 and CDR2 (germline): MNHEY, SVGAGI. CDR3 nucleotide sequence: TGTGCCAGCAGTTATGGGAGCAGCTCTGGGGCCAACGTCCTGACTTTC. Its protein product is CASSYGSSSGANVLTF.

The sample holds one count of this clone. The V gene is TRBV7-9, the J gene TRBJ2-5; TRBD1 matches at 7 bases. J gave up 0 bases and V 5 bases, and 6 bases lay outside the gene matches. Looked up from germline, CDR1 is SEHNR and CDR2 is FQNEAQ (reference sequence). This CDR3 region has 15 residues. CDR3 sequence (DNA): TGTGCCAGCAGCCGCCCTACAGGGGACCAAGAGACCCAGTACTTC. Encoded protein: CASSRPTGDQETQYF.

This sequence joins TRBV28 and TRBJ1-1; weak D call: TRBD1 (6 bases). This CDR3 contains 18 residues. V lost 5 bases and J 1 base, leaving 23 bases between the germline ends. In germline, CDR1 is MDHEN, CDR2 SYDVKM. For the CDR3, the DNA is TGTGCCAGCAGTACATACAGGGCCGAAGGGTGGTGGAACACTGAAGCTTTCTTT. Translating gives CASSTYRAEGWWNTEAFF.

In regard to this clone: The sample contains more than one DNA sequence encoding this CDR3. This chain connects TRBV30 to TRBJ1-1, with 8 bases that match TRBD1. CDR3 length: 13 amino acids. Trimming at V came to 3 bases and at J to 2 bases, leaving 2 bases not matched to a gene. Germline V gene data show CDR1 as GTSNPN and CDR2 as SVGIG (reference sequence). Here the CDR3 DNA reads TGTGCCTGGAGCGGACAGGGAAACACTGAAGCTTTCTTT. Translating it yields CAWSGQGNTEAFF.

This rearrangement joins TRBV29-1 to TRBJ1-2, with 9 bases that match TRBD1. J lost 7 bases, V lost 6 bases, and 6 bases had no gene match. This CDR3 comprises 12 residues. Germline CDR1 is SQVTM and CDR2 is ANQGSEA. CDR3 residues: CSVQGAERGYTF. As DNA, the CDR3 is TGCAGCGTACAGGGGGCAGAACGTGGCTACACCTTC.